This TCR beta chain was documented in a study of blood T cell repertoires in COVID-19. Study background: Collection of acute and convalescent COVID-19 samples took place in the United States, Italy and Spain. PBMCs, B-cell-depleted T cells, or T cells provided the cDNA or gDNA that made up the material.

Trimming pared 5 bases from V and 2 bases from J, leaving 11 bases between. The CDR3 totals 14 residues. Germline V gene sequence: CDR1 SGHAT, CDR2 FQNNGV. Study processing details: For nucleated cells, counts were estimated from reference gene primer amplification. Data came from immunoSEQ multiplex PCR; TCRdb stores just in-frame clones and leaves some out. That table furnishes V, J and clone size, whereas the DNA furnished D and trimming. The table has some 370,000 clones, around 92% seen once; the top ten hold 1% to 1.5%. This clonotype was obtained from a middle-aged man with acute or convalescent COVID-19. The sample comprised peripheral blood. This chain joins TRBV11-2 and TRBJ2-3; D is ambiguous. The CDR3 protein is CASSTRTLTDTQYF. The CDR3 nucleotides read TGTGCCAGCAGCACTCGAACGCTCACAGATACGCAGTATTTT.